The 3 T cell receptor beta chains reported below all come from one sample, sequenced in a study of blood T cell repertoires in COVID-19. Only in-frame clones appear in the TCRdb table, and some are missing; sequencing was by immunoSEQ multiplex PCR. The sample includes hundreds of thousands of clones, roughly 87% of them seen just once. Sequencing was performed on peripheral blood. These receptors were collected from a man aged 18-30 years with active or convalescent COVID-19.

This chain connects TRBV29-1 to TRBJ2-1, with D perhaps TRBD2 (6 bases). The CDR3 runs 16 residues. Germline lookup yields CDR1 SQVTM and CDR2 ANQGSEA. With 1 base removed from V and 4 bases from J, the gap between germline ends came to 17 bases. In nucleotides, the CDR3 is TGCAGCGTTGAAGGGTTGTCACTAGCAGCGTACAATGAGCAGTTCTTC. This codes for CSVEGLSLAAYNEQFF.

V usage is TRBV19 and J usage is TRBJ2-3; 10 nucleotides line up with TRBD2. The CDR3 is made up of 14 amino acids. Germline CDR1 LNHDA, CDR2 SQIVND (reference sequence). V lost 4 bases and J lost 7; bases outside the gene matches: 5. The CDR3 DNA reads as TGTGCCAGTAGTAAGCGGGAGGGAGTGAATACGCAGTATTTT. Residues: CASSKREGVNTQYF.

This sequence joins TRBV5-6 and TRBJ1-5; D remains unclear. CDR1 and CDR2 (germline): SGHDT, YYEEEE. V lost 0 bases to trimming and J lost 6 bases, with 7 bases between them. The CDR3 spans 13 residues. The CDR3 bases are TGTGCCAGCAGCTTGGGAGTGAGTCAGCCCCAGCATTTT. Translation: CASSLGVSQPQHF.